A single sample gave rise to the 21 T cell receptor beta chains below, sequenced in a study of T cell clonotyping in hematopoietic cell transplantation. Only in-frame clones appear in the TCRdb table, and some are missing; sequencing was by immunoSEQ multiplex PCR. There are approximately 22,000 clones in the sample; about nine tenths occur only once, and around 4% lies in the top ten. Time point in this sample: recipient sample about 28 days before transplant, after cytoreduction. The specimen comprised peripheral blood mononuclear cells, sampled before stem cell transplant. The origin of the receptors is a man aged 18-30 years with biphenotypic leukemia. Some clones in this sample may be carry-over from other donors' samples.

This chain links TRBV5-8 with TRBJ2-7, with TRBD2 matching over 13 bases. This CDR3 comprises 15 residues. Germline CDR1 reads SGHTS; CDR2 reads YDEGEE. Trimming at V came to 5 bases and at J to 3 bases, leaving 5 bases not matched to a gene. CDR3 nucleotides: TGTGCCAGCAGTTCTGGACTAGCGGGAGTCTACGAGCAGTACTTC. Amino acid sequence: CASSSGLAGVYEQYF.

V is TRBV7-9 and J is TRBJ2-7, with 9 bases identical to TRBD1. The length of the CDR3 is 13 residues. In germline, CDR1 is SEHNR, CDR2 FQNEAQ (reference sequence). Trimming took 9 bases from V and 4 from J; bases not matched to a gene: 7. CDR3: CASKRDREYEQYF. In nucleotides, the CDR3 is TGTGCCAGTAAACGGGACAGGGAGTACGAGCAGTACTTC.

The CDR3 sequence: CASSQGPYEQYF. In DNA form, the CDR3 reads TGTGCCAGCAGCCAAGGGCCCTACGAGCAGTACTTC. The chain links TRBV4-2 to TRBJ2-7; D not certain. This CDR3 has 12 residues. Germline V CDR1 and CDR2: LGHNA, YNFKEQ. Trimming took 1 base from V and 2 from J, leaving 3 bases between them.

DNA for the CDR3: TGCGCCAGCAGTGAGATTCAGGGGGCGAGGGATGAGCAGTTCTTC. Translation gives CASSEIQGARDEQFF. V and J are TRBV10-1 and TRBJ2-1, with TRBD1 matching over 8 bases. In germline, CDR1 is WNHNN, CDR2 SYGVQD (reference sequence). The CDR3 totals 15 residues. Germline trimming cut 2 bases from V and 8 bases from J; bases unmatched to any gene: 8.

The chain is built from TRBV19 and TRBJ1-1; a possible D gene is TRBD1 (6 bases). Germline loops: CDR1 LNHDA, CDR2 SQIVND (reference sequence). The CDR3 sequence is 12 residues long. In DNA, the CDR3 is TGTGCTCCGGGACACCAGAACACTGAAGCTTTCTTT. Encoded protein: CAPGHQNTEAFF.

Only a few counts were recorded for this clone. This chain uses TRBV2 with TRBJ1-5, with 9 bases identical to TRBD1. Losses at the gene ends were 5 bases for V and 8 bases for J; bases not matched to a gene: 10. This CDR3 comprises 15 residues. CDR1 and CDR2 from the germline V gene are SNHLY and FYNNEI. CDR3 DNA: TGTGCCAGCAGTTCGGACAGGGGAGCGAGTGAGCCCCAGCATTTT. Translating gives CASSSDRGASEPQHF.

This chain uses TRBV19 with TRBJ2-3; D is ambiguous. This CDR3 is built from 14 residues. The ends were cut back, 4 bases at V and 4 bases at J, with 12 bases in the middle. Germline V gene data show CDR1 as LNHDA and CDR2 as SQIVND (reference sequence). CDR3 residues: CASSRGGLSDTQYF. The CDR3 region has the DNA TGTGCCAGTAGTAGAGGTGGGTTATCAGATACGCAGTATTTT.

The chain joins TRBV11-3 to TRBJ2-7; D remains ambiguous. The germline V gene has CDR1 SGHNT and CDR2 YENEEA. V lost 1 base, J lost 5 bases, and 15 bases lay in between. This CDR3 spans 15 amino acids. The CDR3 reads CASSLGTARSHEQYF. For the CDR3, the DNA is TGTGCCAGCAGCTTAGGGACGGCGAGGTCTCACGAGCAGTACTTC. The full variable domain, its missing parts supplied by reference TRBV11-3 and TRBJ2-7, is EAGVVQSPRYKIIEKKQPVAFWCNPISGHNTLYWYLQNLGQGPELLIRYENEEAVDDSQLPKDRFSAERLKGVDSTLKIQPAELGDSAVYLCASSLGTARSHEQYFGPGTRLTVT.

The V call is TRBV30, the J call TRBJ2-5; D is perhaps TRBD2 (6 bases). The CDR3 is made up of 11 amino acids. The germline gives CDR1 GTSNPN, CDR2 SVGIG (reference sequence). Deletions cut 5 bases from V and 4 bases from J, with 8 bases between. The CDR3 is CAWDGGETQYF. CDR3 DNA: TGTGCCTGGGACGGGGGAGAGACCCAGTACTTC.

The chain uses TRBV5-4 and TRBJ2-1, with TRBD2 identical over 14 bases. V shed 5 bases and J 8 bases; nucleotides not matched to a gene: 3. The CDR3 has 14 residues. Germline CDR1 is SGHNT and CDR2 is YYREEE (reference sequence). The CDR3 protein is CASRGTSGSDEQFF. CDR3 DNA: TGTGCCAGCAGAGGGACTAGCGGGAGCGATGAGCAGTTCTTC.

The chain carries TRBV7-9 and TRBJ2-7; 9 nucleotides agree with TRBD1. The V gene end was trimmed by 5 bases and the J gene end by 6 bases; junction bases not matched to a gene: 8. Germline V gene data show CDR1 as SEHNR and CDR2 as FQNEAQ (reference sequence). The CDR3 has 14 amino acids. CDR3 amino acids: CASSPGQGRLEQYF. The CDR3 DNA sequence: TGTGCCAGCAGCCCGGGACAGGGTAGGCTCGAGCAGTACTTC.

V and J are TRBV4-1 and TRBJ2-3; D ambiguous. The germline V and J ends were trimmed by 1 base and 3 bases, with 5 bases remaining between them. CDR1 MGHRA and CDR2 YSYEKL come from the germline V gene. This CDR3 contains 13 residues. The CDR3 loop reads CASSQVQTDTQYF. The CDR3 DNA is TGCGCCAGCAGCCAAGTCCAAACAGATACGCAGTATTTT.

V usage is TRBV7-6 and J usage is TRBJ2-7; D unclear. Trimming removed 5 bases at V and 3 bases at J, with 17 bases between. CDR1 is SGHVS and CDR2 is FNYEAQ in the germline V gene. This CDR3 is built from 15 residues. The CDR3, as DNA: TGTGCCAGCAGCCCGATTGAACATGGGGTCTACGAGCAGTACTTC. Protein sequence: CASSPIEHGVYEQYF.

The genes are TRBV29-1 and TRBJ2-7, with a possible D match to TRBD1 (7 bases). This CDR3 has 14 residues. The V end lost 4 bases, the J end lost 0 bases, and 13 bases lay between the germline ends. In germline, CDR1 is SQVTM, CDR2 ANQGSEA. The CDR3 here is CSVVTGRSSYEQYF. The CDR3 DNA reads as TGCAGCGTTGTGACAGGGAGGAGCTCCTACGAGCAGTACTTC.

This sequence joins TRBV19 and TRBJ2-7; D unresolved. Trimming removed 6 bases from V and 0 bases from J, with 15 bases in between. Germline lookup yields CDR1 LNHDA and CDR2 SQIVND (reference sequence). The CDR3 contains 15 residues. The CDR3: CASRVLALGSYEQYF. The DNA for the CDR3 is TGTGCCAGTAGGGTCTTGGCGTTGGGCTCCTACGAGCAGTACTTC. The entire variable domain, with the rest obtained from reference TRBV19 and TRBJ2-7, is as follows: DGGITQSPKYLFRKEGQNVTLSCEQNLNHDAMYWYRQDPGQGLRLIYYSQIVNDFQKGDIAEGYSVSREKKESFPLTVTSAQKNPTAFYLCASRVLALGSYEQYFGPGTRLTVT.

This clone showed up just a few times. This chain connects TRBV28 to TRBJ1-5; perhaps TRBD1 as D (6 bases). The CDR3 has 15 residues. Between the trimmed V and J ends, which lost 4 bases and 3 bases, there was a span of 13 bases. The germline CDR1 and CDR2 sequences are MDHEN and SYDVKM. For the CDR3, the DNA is TGTGCCAGCAGTTCCTACAGGGCACACAATCAGCCCCAGCATTTT. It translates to CASSSYRAHNQPQHF.

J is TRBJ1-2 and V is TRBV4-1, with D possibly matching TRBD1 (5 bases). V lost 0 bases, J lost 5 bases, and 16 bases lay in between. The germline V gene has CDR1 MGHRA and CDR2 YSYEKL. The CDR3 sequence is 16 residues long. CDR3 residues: CASSQDDLQQGYGYTF. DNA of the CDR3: TGCGCCAGCAGCCAAGATGACTTGCAGCAGGGTTATGGCTACACCTTC.

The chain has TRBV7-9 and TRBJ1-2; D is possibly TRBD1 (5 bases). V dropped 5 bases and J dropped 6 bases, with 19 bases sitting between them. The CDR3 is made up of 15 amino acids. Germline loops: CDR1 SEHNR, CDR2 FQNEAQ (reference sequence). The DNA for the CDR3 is TGTGCCAGCAGCCCGCCGGGGGGGAGGTCGGATGGCTACACCTTC. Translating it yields CASSPPGGRSDGYTF.

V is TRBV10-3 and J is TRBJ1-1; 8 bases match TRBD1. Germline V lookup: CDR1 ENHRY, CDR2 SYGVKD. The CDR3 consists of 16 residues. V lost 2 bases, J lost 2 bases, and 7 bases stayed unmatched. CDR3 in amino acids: CAISEVNRGDNTEAFF. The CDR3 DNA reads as TGTGCCATCAGTGAGGTGAACAGGGGGGACAACACTGAAGCTTTCTTT.

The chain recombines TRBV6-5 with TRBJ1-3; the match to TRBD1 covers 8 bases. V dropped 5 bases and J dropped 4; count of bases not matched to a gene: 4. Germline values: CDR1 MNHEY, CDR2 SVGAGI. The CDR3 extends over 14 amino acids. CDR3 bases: TGTGCCAGCAGTCTCGACAGGGGAGGAAACACCATATATTTT. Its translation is CASSLDRGGNTIYF.

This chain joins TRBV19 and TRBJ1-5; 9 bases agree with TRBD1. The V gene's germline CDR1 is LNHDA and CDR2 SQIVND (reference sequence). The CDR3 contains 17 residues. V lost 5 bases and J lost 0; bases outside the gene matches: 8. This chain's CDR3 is CASSRGQGLYSNQPQHF. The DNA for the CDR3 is TGTGCCAGTAGTCGGGGACAGGGCCTTTATAGCAATCAGCCCCAGCATTTT.